This paragraph reports one T cell receptor beta chain. Antigen specificity is unknown. The sample is drawn from a study of regulatory T cells in long-lasting Graves disease. The germline V and J ends were trimmed by 5 bases and 1 base, with 14 bases remaining between them. Looked up from germline, CDR1 is MGHRA and CDR2 is YSYEKL. The CDR3 totals 15 residues. Investigators prepared the TCR beta libraries by applying iRepertoire HTBI primers and Arm-PCR of CDR3 regions. From the multiplex PCR reads, TCRdb called clonotypes with MiXCR, one entry per CDR3 protein. There are 500,000 to 700,000 distinct CDR3 sequences in the sample; roughly 30% occur only once, and 35% to 55% lies in the top ten. General study results and limits: The TCR repertoire of persistent Graves' patients was less diverse than that of newly diagnosed ones.

Time point of the sample: persistent/refractory GD, antithyroid drugs over 5 years with positive TRAb. PBMCs were the source of the RNA used for TCR sequencing. EDTA tubes received approximately 9 milliliters of collected peripheral blood. The TCR comes from a female donor with Graves disease. J is TRBJ1-1 and V is TRBV4-1; perhaps TRBD1 as D (5 bases). Sample: peripheral blood mononuclear cells (PBMCs), taken when the disease was refractory, from a patient treated with antithyroid drugs. CDR3 DNA sequence: TGCGCCAGCAGCGATAGCCCGGGGCCGAACACTGAAGCTTTCTTT. Translating it yields CASSDSPGPNTEAFF.